This T cell receptor beta chain comes out of a study of shared clonotypes between healthy human individuals. Selected positively for CCR7 and CD45RO-negative, naive CD8 cells excluded terminally differentiated effector memory CD45RA+ cells. Assay: immunoSEQ multiplex PCR; the TCRdb copy retains only in-frame clones and omits some. The top ten hold roughly 1.1% of the sample, which has about 2 million clones, 85% to 95% seen once. The CDR3 length is 13 residues. Germline CDR1 and CDR2: SQVTM and ANQGSEA. The V end was cut by 4 bases, the J end by 6 bases, with 13 bases between. The chain joins TRBV29-1 to TRBJ2-1; tentatively, D is TRBD1 or TRBD2 (5 bases each). Sample: naive CD8+ T cells sorted from blood. This receptor was obtained from a man between 18 and 29 years old in good health. This CDR3 reads CSVGGPVGNEQFF. The CDR3 DNA is TGCAGCGTTGGGGGACCCGTCGGCAATGAGCAGTTCTTC.